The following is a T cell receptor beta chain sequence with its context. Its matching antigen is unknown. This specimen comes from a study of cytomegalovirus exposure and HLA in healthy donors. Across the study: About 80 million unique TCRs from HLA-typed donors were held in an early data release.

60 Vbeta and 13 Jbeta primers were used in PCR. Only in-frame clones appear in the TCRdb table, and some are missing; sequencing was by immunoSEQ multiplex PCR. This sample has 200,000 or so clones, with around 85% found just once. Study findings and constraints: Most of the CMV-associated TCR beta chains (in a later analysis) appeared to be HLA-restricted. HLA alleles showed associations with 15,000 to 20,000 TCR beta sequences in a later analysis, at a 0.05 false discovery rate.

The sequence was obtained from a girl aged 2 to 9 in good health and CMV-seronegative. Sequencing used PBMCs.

The CDR3 DNA reads TGTGCCAGCAGTTTATGGCAGGGGACCAACAATGAGCAGTTCTTC. Protein sequence: CASSLWQGTNNEQFF. The chain recombines TRBV27 with TRBJ2-1; weak D call: TRBD1 (6 bases). The CDR3 runs 15 residues. Germline V gives CDR1 MNHEY, CDR2 SMNVEV (reference sequence). Deletions cut 1 base from V and 5 bases from J, with 12 bases between.